Listed below are T cell receptor beta chains from one sample, sequenced in a study of CD8 T cells in ankylosing spondylitis. TCRdb passed the 5' RACE reads through MiXCR, listing each CDR3 protein once. The sample lists around 450,000 distinct CDR3 sequences; more than 25% were seen once. Sequences were obtained from blood, either unsorted or a sorted T cell fraction (not recorded which). These receptors were obtained from a male donor with ankylosing spondylitis. CDR3s include the opening cysteine and the closing phenylalanine or tryptophan. The D gene is left open where the match is weak. Expanded clones are given a class, and other clones once, few, many or no size at all.

few,NA,TRBV7-8,TRBJ1-2,TGTGCCAGCAGCTTCAGTTCCGCGGGATTCTATGGCTACACCTTC,CASSFSSAGFYGYTF
NA,NA,TRBV7-9,TRBJ1-5,TGTGCCAGCAGCTTCTCACAAGAGGATCAGCCCCAGCATTTT,CASSFSQEDQPQHF
NA,NA,TRBV24-1,TRBJ2-5,TGTGCCACCAGTGAAGGGACCGTGGTAAGAGAGACCCAGTACTTC,CATSEGTVVRETQYF
few,NA,TRBV7-2,TRBJ1-2,TGTGCCAGCAGCTTAATGGGGCAGGCACGGGTCTACACCTTC,CASSLMGQARVYTF
NA,NA,TRBV15,TRBJ1-2,TGTGCCACCAGCAGAGAAAGGGGGGTAGGTGGCTACACCTTC,CATSRERGVGGYTF
NA,TRBD2,TRBV24-1,TRBJ2-5,TGTGCCACCAGGGCTAGCGGCACTCAAGAGACCCAGTACTTC,CATRASGTQETQYF
NA,NA,TRBV3-1,TRBJ1-3,TGTGCCAGCAGCCAAGGGGTTGGGGCTGGAAACACCATATATTTT,CASSQGVGAGNTIYF
NA,NA,TRBV6-2/TRBV6-3,TRBJ2-1,TGTGCCAGCAGCGCCCAAGATACCGACTACAATGAGCAGTTCTTC,CASSAQDTDYNEQFF
NA,TRBD1,TRBV5-1,TRBJ1-2,TGCGCCAGCAGCTGGACCGGGACAGGGGCTTATGGCTACACCTTC,CASSWTGTGAYGYTF
NA,TRBD1,TRBV5-1,TRBJ2-1,TGCGCCAGCTCCCAACAGGGGGCCCAATACAATGAGCAGTTCTTC,CASSQQGAQYNEQFF
few,TRBD2,TRBV27,TRBJ2-1,TGTGCCAGCAGTTTCGGGCTAGCGGGAGTAAGTGAGCAGTTCTTC,CASSFGLAGVSEQFF
few,NA,TRBV6-2/TRBV6-3,TRBJ2-1,TGTGCCAGCGGTCGAGGGGACAATGAGCAGTTCTTC,CASGRGDNEQFF
many,NA,TRBV5-1,TRBJ1-5,TGCGCCAGCAGCCTGGACGGATATCAGCCCCAGCATTTT,CASSLDGYQPQHF
many,NA,TRBV27,TRBJ1-4,TGTGCCAGCAGGTCCAGGGTTGGGTTTAATGAAAAACTGTTTTTT,CASRSRVGFNEKLFF
NA,NA,TRBV20-1,TRBJ2-5,TGCAGTGCTAGAGTAGGATCGAGCGGTGTTTCCCAGTACTTC,CSARVGSSGVSQYF
few,NA,TRBV7-9,TRBJ2-1,TGTGCCAGCTCCTCCACCTTAGACGGATACAATGAGCAGTTCTTC,CASSSTLDGYNEQFF
NA,TRBD2,TRBV20-1,TRBJ2-7,TGCAGTGCTAGGCGGACTAGCGGGAGTTACGAGCAGTACTTC,CSARRTSGSYEQYF
many,TRBD1,TRBV25-1,TRBJ2-7,TGTGCCAGCAGAGGAATTTACAGGGGTGGAGAGCAGTACTTC,CASRGIYRGGEQYF
NA,NA,TRBV2,TRBJ1-5,TGTGCCAGCAGGGTGTACATCAATCAGCCCCAGCATTTT,CASRVYINQPQHF
NA,NA,TRBV7-9,TRBJ2-2,TGTGCCAGCAGCTGGGGTGACAGAAAGAACACCGGGGAGCTGTTTTTT,CASSWGDRKNTGELFF
NA,NA,TRBV20-1,TRBJ2-3,TGCAGTGCTAGTCAAGATACTGCAGATACGCAGTATTTT,CSASQDTADTQYF
many,NA,TRBV15,TRBJ2-3,TGTGCCACCAGTCCAGAACCTAGGTTCGATACGCAGTATTTT,CATSPEPRFDTQYF
few,NA,TRBV5-1,TRBJ1-4,TGCGCCAGCAGTTGGGGGAATACTAATGAAAAACTGTTTTTT,CASSWGNTNEKLFF
NA,NA,TRBV6-1,TRBJ2-7,TGTGCCAGCAGTGATGGGCAGGGGCTTTCCTACGAGCAGTACTTC,CASSDGQGLSYEQYF
few,NA,TRBV12-3/TRBV12-4,TRBJ1-5,TGTGCCAGCAGTTTAAGGGGGGCTGGTCAGCCCCAGCATTTT,CASSLRGAGQPQHF
once,NA,TRBV6-5,TRBJ2-1,TGTGCCAGCAGTTACTCCGGCGGACGACACAATGAGCAGTTCTTC,CASSYSGGRHNEQFF
NA,NA,TRBV12-3/TRBV12-4,TRBJ1-6,TGTGCCAGCAGTGTGGGGCAACGGTTCGGCGTGAATTCACCCCTCCACTTT,CASSVGQRFGVNSPLHF
few,NA,TRBV9,TRBJ1-1,TGTGCCAGCAGCGAGACAGGTACGGCTTTCTTT,CASSETGTAFF
few,TRBD2,TRBV27,TRBJ2-2,TGTGCCAGCAGTGGCGGGAGCTGGGTCGGGGAGCTGTTTTTT,CASSGGSWVGELFF
NA,NA,TRBV7-6,TRBJ2-1,TGTGCCAGCAGCTTAGCGAGTCGGGCAGGACCGAGCTCCTACAATGAGCAGTTCTTC,CASSLASRAGPSSYNEQFF
few,TRBD1,TRBV5-1,TRBJ2-4,TGCGCCAGCAGCCAAGGGACAGGCGGGAACATTCAGTACTTC,CASSQGTGGNIQYF
NA,TRBD2,TRBV10-3,TRBJ2-7,TGTGCCATCAGTCGACTAGCGGGCTACGAGCAGTACTTC,CAISRLAGYEQYF
few,TRBD2,TRBV10-3,TRBJ2-2,TGTGCCATCAGGGGGGGGGGAGGCTCGAACACCGGGGAGCTGTTTTTT,CAIRGGGGSNTGELFF
few,TRBD1,TRBV7-9,TRBJ1-1,TGTGCCAGCAGCCTAGGACAGGTGTTGAACACTGAAGCTTTCTTT,CASSLGQVLNTEAFF
NA,NA,TRBV6-2/TRBV6-3,TRBJ2-7,TGTGCCAGCGACCCTCGGGGCCTCTACGAGCAGTACTTC,CASDPRGLYEQYF
NA,NA,TRBV12-3/TRBV12-4,TRBJ2-7,TGTGCCAGCAGTCCCGACACTTACGAGCAGTACTTC,CASSPDTYEQYF
NA,TRBD2,TRBV19,TRBJ2-1,TGTGCCAGTAAAGATCTAGCGGGAGGGCTCGATGAGCAGTTCTTC,CASKDLAGGLDEQFF
NA,TRBD1,TRBV7-9,TRBJ2-5,TGTGCCAGCAGCGAAAGACAGGGGGCGGGGGAGACCCAGTACTTC,CASSERQGAGETQYF
few,TRBD1,TRBV7-2,TRBJ2-7,TGTGCCAGCAGCTCCATACAGGGGGGCGAGCAGTACTTC,CASSSIQGGEQYF
few,NA,TRBV7-2,TRBJ2-5,TGTGCCAGCAGCTTCGAGGGAACCCTCCAAGAGACCCAGTACTTC,CASSFEGTLQETQYF